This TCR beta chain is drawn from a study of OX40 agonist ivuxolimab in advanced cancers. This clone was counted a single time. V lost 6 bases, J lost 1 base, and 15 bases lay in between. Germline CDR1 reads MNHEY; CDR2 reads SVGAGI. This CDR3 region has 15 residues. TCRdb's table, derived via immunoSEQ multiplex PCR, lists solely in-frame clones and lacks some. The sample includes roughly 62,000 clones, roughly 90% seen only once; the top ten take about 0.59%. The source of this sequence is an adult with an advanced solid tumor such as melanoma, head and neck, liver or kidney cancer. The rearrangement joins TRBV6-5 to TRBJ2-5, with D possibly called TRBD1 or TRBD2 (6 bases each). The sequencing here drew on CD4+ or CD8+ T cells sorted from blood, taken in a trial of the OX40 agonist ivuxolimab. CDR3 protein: CASRGGRRTQETQYF. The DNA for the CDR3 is TGTGCCAGCAGAGGGGGGCGGCGGACCCAAGAGACCCAGTACTTC.